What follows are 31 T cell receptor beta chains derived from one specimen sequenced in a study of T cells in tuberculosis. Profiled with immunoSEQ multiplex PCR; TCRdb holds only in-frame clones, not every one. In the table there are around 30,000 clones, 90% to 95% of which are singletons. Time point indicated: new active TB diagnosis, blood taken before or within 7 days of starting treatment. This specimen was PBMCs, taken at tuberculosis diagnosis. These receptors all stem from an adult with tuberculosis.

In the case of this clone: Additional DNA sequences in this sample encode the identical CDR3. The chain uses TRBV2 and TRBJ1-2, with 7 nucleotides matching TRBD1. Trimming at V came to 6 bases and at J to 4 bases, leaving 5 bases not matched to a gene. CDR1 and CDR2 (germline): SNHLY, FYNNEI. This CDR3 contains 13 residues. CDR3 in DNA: TGTGCCAGCAGGAACAGGGGCCCCTATGGCTACACCTTC. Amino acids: CASRNRGPYGYTF.

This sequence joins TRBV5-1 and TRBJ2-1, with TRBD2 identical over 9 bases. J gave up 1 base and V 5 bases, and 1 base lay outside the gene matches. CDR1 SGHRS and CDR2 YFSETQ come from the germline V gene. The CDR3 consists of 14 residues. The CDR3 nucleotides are TGCGCCAGCAGAGCGGGAGGATCCTACAATGAGCAGTTCTTC. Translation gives CASRAGGSYNEQFF.

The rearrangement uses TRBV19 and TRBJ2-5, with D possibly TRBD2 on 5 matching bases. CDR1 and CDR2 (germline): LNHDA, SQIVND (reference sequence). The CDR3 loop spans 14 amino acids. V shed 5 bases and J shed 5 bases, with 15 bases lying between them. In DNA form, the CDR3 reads TGTGCCAGTAGTCCGCAACGGGGTGGGGAGACCCAGTACTTC. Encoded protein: CASSPQRGGETQYF.

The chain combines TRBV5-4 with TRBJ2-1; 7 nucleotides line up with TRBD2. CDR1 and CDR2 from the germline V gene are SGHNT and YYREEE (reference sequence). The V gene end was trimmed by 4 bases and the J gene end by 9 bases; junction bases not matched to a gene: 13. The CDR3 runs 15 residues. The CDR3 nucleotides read TGTGCCAGCAGCCTGACTAGCTCGGGGTTAGGTGAGCAGTTCTTC. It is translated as CASSLTSSGLGEQFF.

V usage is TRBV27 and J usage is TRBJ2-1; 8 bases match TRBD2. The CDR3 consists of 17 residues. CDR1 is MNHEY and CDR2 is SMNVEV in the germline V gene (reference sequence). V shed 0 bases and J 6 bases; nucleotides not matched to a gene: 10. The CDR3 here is CASSLSVPGLVGNEQFF. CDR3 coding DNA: TGTGCCAGCAGTTTATCAGTCCCGGGACTAGTAGGCAATGAGCAGTTCTTC.

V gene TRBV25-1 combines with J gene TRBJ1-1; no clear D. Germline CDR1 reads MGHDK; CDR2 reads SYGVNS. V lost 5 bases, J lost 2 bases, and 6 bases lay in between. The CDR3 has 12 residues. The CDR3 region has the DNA TGTGCCAGCAGTTATATCAACACTGAAGCTTTCTTT. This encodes CASSYINTEAFF.

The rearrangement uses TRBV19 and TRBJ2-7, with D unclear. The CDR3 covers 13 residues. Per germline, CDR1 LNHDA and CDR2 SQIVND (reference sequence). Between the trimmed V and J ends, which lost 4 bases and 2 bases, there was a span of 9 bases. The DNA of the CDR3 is TGTGCCAGTAGTACCCGCGGCCCCTACGAGCAGTACTTC. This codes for CASSTRGPYEQYF.

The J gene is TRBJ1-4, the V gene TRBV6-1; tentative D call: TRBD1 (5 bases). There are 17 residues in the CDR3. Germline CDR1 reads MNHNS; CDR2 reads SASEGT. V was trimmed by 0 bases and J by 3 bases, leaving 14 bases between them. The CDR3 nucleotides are TGTGCCAGCAGTGAAGCGCTACCAGGGAAAGCTAATGAAAAACTGTTTTTT. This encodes CASSEALPGKANEKLFF.

The CDR3 spells CASSTSGRVEQYF. DNA of the CDR3: TGCGCCAGCAGCACTAGCGGGAGGGTCGAGCAGTACTTC. J is TRBJ2-7 and V is TRBV5-1, with 13 nucleotides matching TRBD2. This CDR3 spans 13 amino acids. With 4 bases clipped from V and 6 bases from J, the junction kept 1 base outside the gene matches. Germline CDR1 is SGHRS and CDR2 is YFSETQ.

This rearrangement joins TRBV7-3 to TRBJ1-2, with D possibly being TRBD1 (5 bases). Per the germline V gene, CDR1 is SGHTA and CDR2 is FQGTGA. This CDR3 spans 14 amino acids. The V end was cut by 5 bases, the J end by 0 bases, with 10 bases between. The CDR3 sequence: CASSLGGANYGYTF. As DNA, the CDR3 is TGTGCCAGCAGCCTGGGAGGGGCTAACTATGGCTACACCTTC.

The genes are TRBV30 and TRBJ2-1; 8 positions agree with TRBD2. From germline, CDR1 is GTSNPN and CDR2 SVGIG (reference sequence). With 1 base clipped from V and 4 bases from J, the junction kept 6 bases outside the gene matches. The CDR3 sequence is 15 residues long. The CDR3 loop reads CAWSGYRGGYNEQFF. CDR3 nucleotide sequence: TGTGCCTGGAGTGGCTATCGCGGGGGGTACAATGAGCAGTTCTTC.

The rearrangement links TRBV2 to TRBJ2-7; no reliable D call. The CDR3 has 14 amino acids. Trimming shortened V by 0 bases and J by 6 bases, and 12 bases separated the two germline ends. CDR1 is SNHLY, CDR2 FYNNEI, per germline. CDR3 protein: CASSEATITGEQYF. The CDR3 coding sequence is TGTGCCAGCAGTGAAGCCACGATCACGGGCGAGCAGTACTTC.

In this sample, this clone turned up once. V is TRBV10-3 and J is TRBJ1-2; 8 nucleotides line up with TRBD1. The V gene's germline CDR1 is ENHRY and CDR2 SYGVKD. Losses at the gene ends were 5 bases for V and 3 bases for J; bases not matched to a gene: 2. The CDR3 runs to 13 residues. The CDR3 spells CAISIQGDYGYTF. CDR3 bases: TGTGCCATCAGTATACAGGGGGACTATGGCTACACCTTC.

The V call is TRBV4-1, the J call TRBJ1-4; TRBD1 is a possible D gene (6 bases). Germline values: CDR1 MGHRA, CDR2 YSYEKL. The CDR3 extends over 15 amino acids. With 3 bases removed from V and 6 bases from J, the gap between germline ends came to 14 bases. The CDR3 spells CASSQSGGGHEKLFF. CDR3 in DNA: TGCGCCAGCAGCCAGTCCGGGGGGGGCCATGAAAAACTGTTTTTT.

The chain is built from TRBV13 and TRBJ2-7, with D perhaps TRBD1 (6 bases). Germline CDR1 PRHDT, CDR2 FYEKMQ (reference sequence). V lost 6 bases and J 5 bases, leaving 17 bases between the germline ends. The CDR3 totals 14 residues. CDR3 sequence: CASSSTGGADEQYF. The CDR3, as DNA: TGTGCCAGCAGTTCGACAGGCGGCGCGGACGAGCAGTACTTC.

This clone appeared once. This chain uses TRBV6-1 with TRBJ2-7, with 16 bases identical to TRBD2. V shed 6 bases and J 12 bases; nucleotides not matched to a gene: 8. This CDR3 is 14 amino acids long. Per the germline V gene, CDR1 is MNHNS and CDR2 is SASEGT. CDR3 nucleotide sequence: TGTGCCAGCAGGTCCGGGACTAGCGGGAGGGCTGGGTACTTC. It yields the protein CASRSGTSGRAGYF.

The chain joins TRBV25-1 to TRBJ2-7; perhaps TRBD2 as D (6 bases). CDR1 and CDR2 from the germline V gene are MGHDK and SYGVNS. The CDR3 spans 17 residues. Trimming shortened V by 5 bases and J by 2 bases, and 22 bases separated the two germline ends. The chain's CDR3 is CASSPPLKASDPYEQYF. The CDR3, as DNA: TGTGCCAGCAGTCCTCCACTGAAGGCTAGCGACCCCTACGAGCAGTACTTC.

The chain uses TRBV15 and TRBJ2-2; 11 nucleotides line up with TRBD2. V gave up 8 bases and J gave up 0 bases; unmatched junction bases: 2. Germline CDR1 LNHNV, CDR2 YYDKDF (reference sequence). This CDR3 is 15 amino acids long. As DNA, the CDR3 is TGTGCCACCGGTAGCGGGGGGGCGAACACCGGGGAGCTGTTTTTT. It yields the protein CATGSGGANTGELFF.

As DNA, the CDR3 is TGTGCCAGCAGTTTCACAGGGGCCCCCCCCACCTACAATGAGCAGTTCTTC. It is translated as CASSFTGAPPTYNEQFF. The chain has TRBV27 and TRBJ2-1; 7 bases fit TRBD1. Germline CDR1 is MNHEY and CDR2 is SMNVEV (reference sequence). With 3 bases clipped from V and 2 bases from J, the junction kept 10 bases outside the gene matches. This CDR3 has 17 amino acids.

CDR3 DNA sequence: TGTGCCAGCAGTTTATCTGGAGGGGGCGGTTCACCCCTCCACTTT. It translates to CASSLSGGGGSPLHF. The chain is built from TRBV27 and TRBJ1-6; 7 nucleotides align to TRBD1. The trim removed 0 bases at V and 9 bases at J, leaving 5 bases unmatched. The CDR3 spans 15 residues. Germline CDR1 reads MNHEY; CDR2 reads SMNVEV (reference sequence).

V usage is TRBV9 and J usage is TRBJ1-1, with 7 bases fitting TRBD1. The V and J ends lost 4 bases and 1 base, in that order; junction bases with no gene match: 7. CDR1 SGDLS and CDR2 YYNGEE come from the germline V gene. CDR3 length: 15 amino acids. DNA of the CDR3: TGTGCCAGCAGCCTAGACAGGGTCGGGAACACTGAAGCTTTCTTT. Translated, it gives CASSLDRVGNTEAFF.

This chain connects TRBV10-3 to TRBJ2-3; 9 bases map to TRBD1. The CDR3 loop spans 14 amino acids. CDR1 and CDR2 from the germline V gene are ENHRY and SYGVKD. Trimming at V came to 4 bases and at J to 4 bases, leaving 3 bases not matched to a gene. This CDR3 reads CAISGQGGADTQYF. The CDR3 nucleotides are TGTGCCATCAGTGGACAGGGGGGGGCAGATACGCAGTATTTT.

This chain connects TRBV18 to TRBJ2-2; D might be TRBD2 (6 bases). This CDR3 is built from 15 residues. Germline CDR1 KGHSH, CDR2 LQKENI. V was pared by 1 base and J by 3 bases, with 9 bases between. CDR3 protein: CASSPQTGDTGELFF. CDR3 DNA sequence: TGTGCCAGCTCACCACAAACGGGGGACACCGGGGAGCTGTTTTTT.

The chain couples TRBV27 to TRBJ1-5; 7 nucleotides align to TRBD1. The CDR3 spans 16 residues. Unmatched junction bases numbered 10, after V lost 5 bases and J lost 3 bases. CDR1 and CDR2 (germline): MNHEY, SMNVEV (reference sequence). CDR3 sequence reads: CASSGAGGQYNQPQHF. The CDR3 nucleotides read TGTGCCAGCAGTGGGGCCGGGGGACAGTACAATCAGCCCCAGCATTTT.

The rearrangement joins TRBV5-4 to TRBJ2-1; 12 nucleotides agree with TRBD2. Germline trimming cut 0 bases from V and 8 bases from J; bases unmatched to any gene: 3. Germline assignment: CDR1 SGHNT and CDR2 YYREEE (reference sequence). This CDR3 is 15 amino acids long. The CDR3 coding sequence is TGTGCCAGCAGCTTGGCGGCTAGCGGGAGGGATGAGCAGTTCTTC. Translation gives CASSLAASGRDEQFF.

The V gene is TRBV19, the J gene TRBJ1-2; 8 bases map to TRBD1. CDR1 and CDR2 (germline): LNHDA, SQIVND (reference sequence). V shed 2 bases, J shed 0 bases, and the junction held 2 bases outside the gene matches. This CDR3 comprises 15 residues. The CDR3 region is CASSIQGAANYGYTF. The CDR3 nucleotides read TGTGCCAGTAGTATACAGGGGGCGGCTAACTATGGCTACACCTTC.

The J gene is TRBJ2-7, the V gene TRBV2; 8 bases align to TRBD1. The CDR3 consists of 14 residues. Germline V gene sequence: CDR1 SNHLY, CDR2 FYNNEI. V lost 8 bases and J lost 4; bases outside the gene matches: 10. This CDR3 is CASRSRGHSYEQYF. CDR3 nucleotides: TGTGCCAGCCGAAGCAGGGGGCACTCGTACGAGCAGTACTTC.

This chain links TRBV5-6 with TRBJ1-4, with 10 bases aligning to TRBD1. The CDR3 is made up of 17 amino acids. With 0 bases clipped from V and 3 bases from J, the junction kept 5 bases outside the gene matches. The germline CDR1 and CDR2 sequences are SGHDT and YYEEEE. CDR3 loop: CASSLEGQGMPNEKLFF. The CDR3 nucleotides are TGTGCCAGCAGCTTGGAGGGACAGGGGATGCCTAATGAAAAACTGTTTTTT.

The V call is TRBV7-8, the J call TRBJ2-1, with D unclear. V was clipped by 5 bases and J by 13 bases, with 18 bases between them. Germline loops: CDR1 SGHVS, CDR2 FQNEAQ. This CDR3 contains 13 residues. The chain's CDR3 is CASSIGEARAQFF. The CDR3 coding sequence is TGTGCCAGCAGCATAGGAGAGGCCAGAGCCCAGTTCTTC.

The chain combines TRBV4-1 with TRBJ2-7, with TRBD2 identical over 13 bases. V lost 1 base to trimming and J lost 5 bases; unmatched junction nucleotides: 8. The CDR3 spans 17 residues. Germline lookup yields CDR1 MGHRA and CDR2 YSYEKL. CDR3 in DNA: TGCGCCAGCAGCCAAGCTTTACTAGCGGGGGGGCTAAACGAGCAGTACTTC. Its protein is CASSQALLAGGLNEQYF.

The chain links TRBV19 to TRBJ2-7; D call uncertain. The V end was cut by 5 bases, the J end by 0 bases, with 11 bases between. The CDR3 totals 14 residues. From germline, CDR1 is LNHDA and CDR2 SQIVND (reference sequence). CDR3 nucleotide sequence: TGTGCCAGTAGTTATTGGTCCGGCTCCTACGAGCAGTACTTC. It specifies CASSYWSGSYEQYF.